The source of this T cell receptor beta chain is a study of cytomegalovirus exposure and HLA in healthy donors. There are 13 residues in the CDR3. V dropped 4 bases and J dropped 7 bases, with 12 bases sitting between them. Germline CDR1 reads SGDLS; CDR2 reads YYNGEE. The PCR contained 60 Vbeta and 13 Jbeta primers. Assay used: immunoSEQ multiplex PCR; TCRdb lists only in-frame clones, some missing. Here the sample table reports about 200,000 clones. The chain carries TRBV9 and TRBJ2-1, with D unclear. Material for sequencing was PBMCs. This clonotype was sampled from a young man in good health and CMV-seronegative. Here the CDR3 DNA reads TGTGCCAGCAGCCCACGGCTCGGGAATGAGCAGTTCTTC. Protein product: CASSPRLGNEQFF. Using reference TRBV9 and TRBJ2-1 for the parts outside the CDR3, the full variable domain is DSGVTQTPKHLITATGQRVTLRCSPRSGDLSVYWYQQSLDQGLQFLIQYYNGEERAKGNILERFSAQQFPDLHSELNLSSLELGDSALYFCASSPRLGNEQFFGPGTRLTVL.